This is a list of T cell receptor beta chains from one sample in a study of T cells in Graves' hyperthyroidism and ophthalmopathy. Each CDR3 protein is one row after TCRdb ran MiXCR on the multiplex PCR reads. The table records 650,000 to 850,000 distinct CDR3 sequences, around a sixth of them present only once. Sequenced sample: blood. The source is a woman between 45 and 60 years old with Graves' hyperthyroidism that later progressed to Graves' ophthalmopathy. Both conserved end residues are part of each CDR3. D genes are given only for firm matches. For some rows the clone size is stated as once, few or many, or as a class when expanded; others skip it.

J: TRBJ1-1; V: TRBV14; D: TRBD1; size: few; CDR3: CASTRDRGTEAFF; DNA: TGTGCCAGCACCAGGGACAGGGGGACTGAAGCTTTCTTT
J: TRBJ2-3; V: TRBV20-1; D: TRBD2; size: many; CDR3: CSARDGGGADTQYF; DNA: TGCAGTGCTAGAGATGGCGGGGGGGCAGATACGCAGTATTTT
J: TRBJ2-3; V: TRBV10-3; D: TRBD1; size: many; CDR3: CAISEEQGAGTDTQYF; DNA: TGTGCCATCAGTGAAGAACAGGGGGCAGGCACAGATACGCAGTATTTT
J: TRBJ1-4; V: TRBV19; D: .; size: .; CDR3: CASSPGLLGGEKLFF; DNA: TGTGCCAGTAGTCCAGGGCTCCTAGGAGGTGAAAAACTGTTTTTT
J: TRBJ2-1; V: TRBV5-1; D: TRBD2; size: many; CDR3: CASSLEFLAGGYNEQFF; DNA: TGCGCCAGCAGCTTGGAGTTTTTGGCGGGGGGGTACAATGAGCAGTTCTTC
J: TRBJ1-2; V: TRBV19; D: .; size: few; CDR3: CASIGWELTNYGYTF; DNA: TGTGCCAGTATCGGCTGGGAGCTCACTAACTATGGCTACACCTTC
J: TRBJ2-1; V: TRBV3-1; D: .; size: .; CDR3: CASRTGTSNEQFF; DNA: TGTGCCAGCAGAACCGGGACGTCTAATGAGCAGTTCTTC
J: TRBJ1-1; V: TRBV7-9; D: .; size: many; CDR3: CASSFAANTEAFF; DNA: TGTGCCAGCAGCTTCGCAGCCAACACTGAAGCTTTCTTT
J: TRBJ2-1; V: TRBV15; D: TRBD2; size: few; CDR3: CATSRGTSGGWDEQFF; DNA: TGTGCCACCAGCAGAGGGACTAGCGGGGGTTGGGATGAGCAGTTCTTC
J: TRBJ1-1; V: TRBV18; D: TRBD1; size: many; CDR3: CASSPRGRGNTEAFF; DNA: TGTGCCAGCTCACCCAGGGGGCGGGGGAACACTGAAGCTTTCTTT
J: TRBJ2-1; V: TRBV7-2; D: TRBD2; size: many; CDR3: CASSSSAGGSSSYNEQFF; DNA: TGTGCCAGCAGCTCCTCAGCGGGGGGCTCCAGCTCCTACAATGAGCAGTTCTTC
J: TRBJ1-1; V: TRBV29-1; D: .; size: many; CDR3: CSVGAGALNTEAFF; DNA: TGCAGCGTTGGGGCAGGGGCCTTGAACACTGAAGCTTTCTTT
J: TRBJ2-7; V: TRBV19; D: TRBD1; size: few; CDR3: CASSRTGGFEQYF; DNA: TGTGCCAGTAGTCGGACAGGGGGCTTCGAGCAGTACTTC
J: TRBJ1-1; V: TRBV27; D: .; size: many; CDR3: CASSYMNTEAFF; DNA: TGTGCCAGCAGTTATATGAACACTGAAGCTTTCTTT
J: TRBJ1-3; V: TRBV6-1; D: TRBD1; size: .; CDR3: CASRGTGTISGNTIYF; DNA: TGTGCCAGCAGGGGGACAGGGACAATCTCTGGAAACACCATATATTTT
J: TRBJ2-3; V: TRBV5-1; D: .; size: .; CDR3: CASSLGFTRTDTQYF; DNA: TGCGCCAGCAGCTTGGGGTTTACTCGGACAGATACGCAGTATTTT
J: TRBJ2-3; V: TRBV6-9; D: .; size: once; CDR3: CASSYGAASTDTQYF; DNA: TGTGCCAGCAGTTACGGGGCAGCTAGCACAGATACGCAGTATTTT
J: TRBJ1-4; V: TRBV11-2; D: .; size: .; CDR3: CASSFISPGGNEKLFF; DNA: TGTGCCAGCAGCTTCATTTCTCCGGGAGGGAATGAAAAACTGTTTTTT
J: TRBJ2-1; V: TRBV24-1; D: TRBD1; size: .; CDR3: CATSDRGTGPYNEQFF; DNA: TGTGCCACCAGTGATCGGGGGACAGGACCCTACAATGAGCAGTTCTTC
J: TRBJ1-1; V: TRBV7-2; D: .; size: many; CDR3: CASSLGAGWAEAFF; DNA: TGTGCCAGCAGCTTAGGGGCAGGATGGGCTGAAGCTTTCTTT
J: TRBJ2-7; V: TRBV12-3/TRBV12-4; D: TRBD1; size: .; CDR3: CASSTYRDRDPAYEQYF; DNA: TGTGCCAGCAGTACTTACCGGGACAGGGACCCCGCTTACGAGCAGTACTTC
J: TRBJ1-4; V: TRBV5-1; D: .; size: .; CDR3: CASSPHRADEKLFF; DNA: TGCGCCAGCAGCCCCCACAGGGCGGACGAAAAACTGTTTTTT
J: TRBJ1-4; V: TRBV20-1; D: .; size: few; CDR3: CSASWGNHMELFF; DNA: TGCAGTGCCAGCTGGGGTAATCATATGGAACTGTTTTTT
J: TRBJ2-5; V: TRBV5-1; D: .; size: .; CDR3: CASSLVGEAQYF; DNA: TGCGCCAGCAGCTTGGTCGGGGAGGCCCAGTACTTC
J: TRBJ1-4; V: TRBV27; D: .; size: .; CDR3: CAIHRGVNEKLFF; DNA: TGTGCCATCCACAGAGGGGTGAATGAAAAACTGTTTTTT
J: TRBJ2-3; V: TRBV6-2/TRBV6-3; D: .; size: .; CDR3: CASSALVPPTDTQYF; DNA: TGTGCCAGCAGTGCTTTGGTGCCCCCCACAGATACGCAGTATTTT
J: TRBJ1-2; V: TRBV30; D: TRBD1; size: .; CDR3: CAWSLQGRSDGYTF; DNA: TGTGCCTGGAGCCTACAGGGGCGGAGTGATGGCTACACCTTC
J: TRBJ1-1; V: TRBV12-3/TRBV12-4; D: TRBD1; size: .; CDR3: CASSFVGTGVAEAFF; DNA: TGTGCCAGCAGTTTTGTCGGGACAGGGGTGGCTGAAGCTTTCTTT
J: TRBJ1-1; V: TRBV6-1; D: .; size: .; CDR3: CASSRTDPNTEAFF; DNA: TGTGCCAGCAGCCGGACAGACCCGAACACTGAAGCTTTCTTT
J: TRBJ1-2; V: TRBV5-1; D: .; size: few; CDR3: CASSLEDHYGYTF; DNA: TGCGCCAGCAGCTTGGAAGATCACTATGGCTACACCTTC
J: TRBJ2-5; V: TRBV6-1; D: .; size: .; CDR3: CASGPRSLTQYF; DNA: TGTGCCAGCGGCCCCCGGAGCCTGACCCAGTACTTC
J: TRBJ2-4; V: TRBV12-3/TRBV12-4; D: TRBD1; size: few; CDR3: CASRPDREAKNIQYF; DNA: TGTGCCAGCAGACCTGACAGGGAGGCCAAAAACATTCAGTACTTC
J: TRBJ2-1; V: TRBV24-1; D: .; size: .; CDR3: CATNRGGSGEQFF; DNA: TGTGCCACCAATAGGGGGGGCTCCGGTGAGCAGTTCTTC
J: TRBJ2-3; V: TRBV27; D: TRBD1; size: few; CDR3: CASSTTTGFSTDTQYF; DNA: TGTGCCAGCAGCACTACGACAGGGTTTAGCACAGATACGCAGTATTTT
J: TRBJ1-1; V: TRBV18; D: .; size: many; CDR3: CASSPWGGGTEAFF; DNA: TGTGCCAGCTCGCCTTGGGGTGGAGGGACTGAAGCTTTCTTT